The T cell receptor (beta chain) described here comes from a study of blood T cell repertoires in COVID-19. The overall study: COVID-19 samples from acute and convalescent phases originated in the United States, Italy and Spain. PBMCs, B-cell-depleted T cells, or T cells were the source of the cDNA or gDNA that made up the material.

CDR3 length: 14 residues. V lost 0 bases, J lost 0 bases, and 7 bases lay in between. CDR1 SGDLS and CDR2 YYNGEE come from the germline V gene. TCRdb's table, derived via immunoSEQ multiplex PCR, lists solely in-frame clones and lacks some. Of about 73,000 clones listed, approximately 88% are singletons. This receptor was identified in an elderly man with active or convalescent COVID-19. This chain links TRBV9 with TRBJ2-7; D is unresolved. The sequenced material came from peripheral blood. Here the CDR3 reads CASSVGRFSYEQYF. The CDR3 nucleotides read TGTGCCAGCAGCGTAGGTAGATTCTCCTACGAGCAGTACTTC.